This is a list of T cell receptor beta chains from one sample in a study of OX40 agonist ivuxolimab in advanced cancers. Profiling relied on immunoSEQ multiplex PCR, and the TCRdb table lists in-frame clones only, not all of them. The repertoire consists of more than 60,000 clones, with about 89% occurring once and the leading ten covering 4%. Sequencing was performed on CD4+ or CD8+ T cells sorted from blood, taken in a trial of the OX40 agonist ivuxolimab. The receptors were sampled from an adult with an advanced solid tumor such as melanoma, head and neck, liver or kidney cancer. CDR3s include the opening cysteine and the closing phenylalanine or tryptophan. A D gene is named only where the DNA matches it firmly. A row's size may be missing; if present it is once, few, many or a size class.

TRBD2,16,TRBJ2-5,TRBV11-2,.,CASSFPSGRFRETQYF,TGTGCCAGCAGCTTCCCTAGCGGGAGATTTCGGGAGACCCAGTACTTC
.,16,TRBJ1-6,TRBV10-3,.,CAISENPGTLHSPLHF,TGTGCCATCAGTGAGAACCCCGGGACATTACACTCACCCCTCCACTTT
TRBD1,15,TRBJ2-7,TRBV6-6,.,CASRRAGTDVSEQYF,TGTGCCAGCAGACGCGCCGGGACAGATGTTTCCGAGCAGTACTTC
.,13,TRBJ1-1,TRBV10-3,.,CAIREQPNTEAFF,TGTGCCATCAGGGAGCAGCCAAACACTGAAGCTTTCTTT
.,13,TRBJ1-1,TRBV5-3,.,CARSLPGRTEAFF,TGTGCCAGAAGCCTCCCAGGGCGAACTGAAGCTTTCTTT
TRBD2,16,TRBJ2-3,TRBV4-3,few,CASSQVLAGGPDTQYF,TGCGCCAGCAGCCAAGTTTTAGCGGGGGGGCCAGATACGCAGTATTTT
TRBD2,15,TRBJ2-1,TRBV11-2,.,CASSLGSGGYNEQFF,TGTGCCAGCAGCTTAGGTTCGGGAGGATACAATGAGCAGTTCTTC
.,12,TRBJ1-2,TRBV28,.,CASSLSGEGYTF,TGTGCCAGCAGTTTATCAGGGGAAGGCTACACCTTC
.,18,TRBJ1-2,TRBV18,once,CASSPPFGALSFNYGYTF,TGTGCCAGCTCACCCCCCTTTGGGGCCCTATCCTTTAACTATGGCTACACCTTC
.,15,TRBJ1-5,TRBV2,.,CASSEEQGRNQPQHF,TGTGCCAGCAGTGAAGAGCAGGGCCGCAATCAGCCCCAGCATTTT
TRBD1,13,TRBJ2-7,TRBV2,.,CASRSDRGSEQYF,TGTGCCAGCAGGAGTGACAGGGGCTCCGAGCAGTACTTC
.,16,TRBJ2-1,TRBV5-5,.,CASSLESDSPYNEQFF,TGTGCCAGCAGCTTGGAGAGCGACAGTCCCTACAATGAGCAGTTCTTC
TRBD2,13,TRBJ2-5,TRBV19,.,CASSPGGAETQYF,TGTGCCAGTAGTCCCGGGGGGGCTGAGACCCAGTACTTC
.,15,TRBJ2-5,TRBV11-3,.,CASSLFSGAEETQYF,TGTGCCAGCAGCTTATTTTCGGGGGCAGAAGAGACCCAGTACTTC
.,17,TRBJ2-7,TRBV12-5,.,CASGLSAGSRTIYEQYF,TGTGCTAGTGGTTTGTCAGCCGGCAGTAGGACTATCTACGAGCAGTACTTC
TRBD1,14,TRBJ2-1,TRBV19,.,CASSLQGARDEQFF,TGTGCCAGTAGTTTACAGGGGGCAAGGGATGAGCAGTTCTTC
.,16,TRBJ2-7,TRBV5-6,.,CASSSKEVLPTLEQYF,TGTGCCAGCAGCTCCAAGGAAGTCCTGCCTACCTTAGAGCAGTACTTC
.,14,TRBJ2-3,TRBV7-2,.,CASSLGLSTDTQYF,TGTGCCAGCAGCTTGGGACTTAGCACAGATACGCAGTATTTT
.,14,TRBJ2-5,TRBV18,.,CASSPLGGPETQYF,TGTGCCAGCTCACCTCTCGGCGGTCCGGAGACCCAGTACTTC
.,18,TRBJ2-2,TRBV6-1,.,CASSGGSGQGTLTGELFF,TGTGCCAGCAGTGGGGGCTCGGGGCAGGGGACCCTCACCGGGGAGCTGTTTTTT
TRBD1,13,TRBJ2-3,TRBV30,few,CASDRDLTDTQYF,TGTGCCTCGGACAGGGATCTCACAGATACGCAGTATTTT
.,12,TRBJ2-7,TRBV30,.,CAWRSLVGEQYF,TGTGCCTGGAGGTCCTTGGTGGGCGAGCAGTACTTC
TRBD1,16,TRBJ2-7,TRBV11-3,.,CASSLGDNRGLDEQYF,TGTGCCAGCAGCTTAGGTGATAACAGGGGGCTCGACGAGCAGTACTTC
.,12,TRBJ2-5,TRBV30,.,CAWSGVKETQYF,TGTGCCTGGAGTGGGGTAAAAGAGACCCAGTACTTC
.,14,TRBJ2-5,TRBV5-5,.,CASSFKFLQETQYF,TGTGCCAGCAGCTTTAAATTCCTCCAAGAGACCCAGTACTTC
TRBD1,15,TRBJ1-2,TRBV6-1,.,CASSLERTGYTMGAF,TGTGCCAGCAGCCTAGAGCGGACAGGGTACACTATGGGGGCCTTC
.,17,TRBJ2-5,TRBV19,.,CASSTGTLLGRGETQYF,TGTGCCAGTAGTACCGGGACCCTCCTAGGGAGAGGGGAGACCCAGTACTTC
.,13,TRBJ1-5,TRBV28,.,CASSSGSNQPQHF,TGTGCCAGCAGTTCGGGCAGCAATCAGCCCCAGCATTTT
TRBD1,15,TRBJ2-1,TRBV12-5,.,CASGLGDRVVNEQFF,TGTGCTAGTGGTTTGGGCGACAGGGTAGTTAATGAGCAGTTCTTC
.,17,TRBJ2-2,TRBV19,few,CASSRYGGRGKTGELFF,TGTGCCAGTAGTCGATACGGTGGTAGAGGGAAAACCGGGGAGCTGTTTTTT
.,14,TRBJ1-4,TRBV6-5,.,CASSYGYRSEKLFF,TGTGCCAGCAGTTACGGTTACAGGAGCGAAAAACTGTTTTTT
.,14,TRBJ1-5,TRBV19,.,CASSMEGINRPQHF,TGTGCCAGTAGTATGGAGGGGATCAATCGGCCCCAGCATTTT
TRBD1,17,TRBJ2-7,TRBV12-5,.,CASGLVRGQGASYEQYF,TGTGCTAGTGGTTTGGTACGAGGACAGGGGGCATCCTACGAGCAGTACTTC
TRBD1,14,TRBJ1-5,TRBV19,.,CASSPGSGGQPQHF,TGTGCCAGTAGTCCGGGGTCAGGGGGCCAGCCCCAGCATTTT
.,13,TRBJ1-2,TRBV11-2,.,CASRQQVSGGYTF,TGTGCCAGCAGGCAACAGGTCTCTGGGGGCTACACCTTC
TRBD2,18,TRBJ2-7,TRBV5-1,.,CASSSGGSGSGNAYEQYF,TGCGCCAGCAGCTCGGGGGGTAGCGGGAGTGGGAATGCCTACGAGCAGTACTTC
TRBD2,18,TRBJ2-1,TRBV14,.,CASSHTVGWAGGPNEQFF,TGTGCCAGCAGCCACACCGTTGGCTGGGCGGGAGGGCCAAATGAGCAGTTCTTC
.,16,TRBJ1-3,TRBV9,.,CASSVGWAVSGNTIYF,TGTGCCAGCAGCGTAGGATGGGCAGTCTCTGGAAACACCATATATTTT
.,19,TRBJ1-5,TRBV5-8,.,CASSLFRGAFRHSNQPQHF,TGTGCCAGCAGCCTCTTTCGTGGGGCATTTCGCCATAGCAATCAGCCCCAGCATTTT
.,12,TRBJ1-1,TRBV4-1,.,CASSQGTAEAFF,TGCGCCAGCAGCCAAGGGACAGCTGAAGCTTTCTTT
TRBD1,18,TRBJ1-2,TRBV9,.,CASSVAPWTGGGGYGYTF,TGTGCCAGCAGCGTAGCCCCGTGGACAGGGGGGGGCGGCTATGGCTACACCTTC